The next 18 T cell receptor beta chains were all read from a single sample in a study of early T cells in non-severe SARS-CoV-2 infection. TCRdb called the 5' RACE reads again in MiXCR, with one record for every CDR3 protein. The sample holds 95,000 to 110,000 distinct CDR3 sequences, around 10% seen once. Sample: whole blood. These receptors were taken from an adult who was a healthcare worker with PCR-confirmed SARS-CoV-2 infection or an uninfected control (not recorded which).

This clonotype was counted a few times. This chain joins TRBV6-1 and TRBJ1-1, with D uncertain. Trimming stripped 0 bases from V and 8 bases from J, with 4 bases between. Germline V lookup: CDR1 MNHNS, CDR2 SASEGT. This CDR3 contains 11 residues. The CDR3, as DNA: TGTGCCAGCAGTGAAGCCCGAGAAGCTTTCTTT. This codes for CASSEAREAFF.

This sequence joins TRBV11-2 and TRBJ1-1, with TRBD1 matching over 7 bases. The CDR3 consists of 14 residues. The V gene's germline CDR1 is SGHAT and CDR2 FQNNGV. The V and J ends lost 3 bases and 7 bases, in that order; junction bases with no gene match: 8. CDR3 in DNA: TGTGCCAGCAGCTTTGGTTCGGGGGACAGTGAAGCTTTCTTT. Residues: CASSFGSGDSEAFF. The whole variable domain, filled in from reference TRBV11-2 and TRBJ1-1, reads EAGVAQSPRYKIIEKRQSVAFWCNPISGHATLYWYQQILGQGPKLLIQFQNNGVVDDSQLPKDRFSAERLKGVDSTLKIQPAKLEDSAVYLCASSFGSGDSEAFFGQGTRLTVV.

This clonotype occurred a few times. The CDR3 DNA follows: TGTGCCAGCAGCTTGGGTCCAGGACAGGACAATGAGCAGTTCTTC. Encoded protein: CASSLGPGQDNEQFF. This chain links TRBV5-8 with TRBJ2-1; 7 bases map to TRBD1. The CDR3 contains 15 residues. In germline, CDR1 is SGHTS, CDR2 YDEGEE. The trim removed 0 bases at V and 5 bases at J, leaving 5 bases unmatched.

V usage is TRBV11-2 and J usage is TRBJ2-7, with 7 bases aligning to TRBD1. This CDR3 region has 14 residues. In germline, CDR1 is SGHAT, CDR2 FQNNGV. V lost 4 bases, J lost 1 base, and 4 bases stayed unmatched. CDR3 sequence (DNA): TGTGCCAGCAGCTCACCGACAGGGTCCTACGAGCAGTACTTC. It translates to CASSSPTGSYEQYF.

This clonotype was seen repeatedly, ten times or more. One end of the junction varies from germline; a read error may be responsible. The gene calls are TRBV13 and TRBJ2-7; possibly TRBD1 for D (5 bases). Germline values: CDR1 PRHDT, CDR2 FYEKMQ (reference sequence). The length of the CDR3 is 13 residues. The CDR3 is CASSLGEAYEQYF. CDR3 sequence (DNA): TGTGCCAGCAGCCTAGGGGAAGCCTACGAGCAGTACTTC.

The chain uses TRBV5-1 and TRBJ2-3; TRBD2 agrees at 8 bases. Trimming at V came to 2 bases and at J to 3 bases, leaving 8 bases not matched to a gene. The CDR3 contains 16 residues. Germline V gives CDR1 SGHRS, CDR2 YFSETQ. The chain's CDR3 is CASSFGPSGPTDTQYF. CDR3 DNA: TGCGCCAGCAGCTTCGGACCTAGCGGGCCAACAGATACGCAGTATTTT.

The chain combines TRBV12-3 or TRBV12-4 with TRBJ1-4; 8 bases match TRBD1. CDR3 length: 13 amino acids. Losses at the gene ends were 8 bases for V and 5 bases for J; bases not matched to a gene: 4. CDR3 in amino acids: CASGGQGNEKLFF. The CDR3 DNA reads TGTGCCAGCGGCGGACAGGGAAATGAAAAACTGTTTTTT.

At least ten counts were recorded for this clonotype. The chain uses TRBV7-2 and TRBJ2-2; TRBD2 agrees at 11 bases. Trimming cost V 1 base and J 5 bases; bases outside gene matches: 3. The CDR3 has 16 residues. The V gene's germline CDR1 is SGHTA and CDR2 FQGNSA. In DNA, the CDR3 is TGTGCCAGCAGCTTAGGGACTAGCGGGTGGACCGGGGAGCTGTTTTTT. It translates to CASSLGTSGWTGELFF.

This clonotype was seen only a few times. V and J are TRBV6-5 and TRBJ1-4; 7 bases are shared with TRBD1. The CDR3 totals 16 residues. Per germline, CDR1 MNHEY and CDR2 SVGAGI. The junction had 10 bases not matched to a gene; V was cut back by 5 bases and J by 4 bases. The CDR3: CASSDLPGQLNEKLFF. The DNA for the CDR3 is TGTGCCAGCAGTGACCTCCCGGGACAGCTTAATGAAAAACTGTTTTTT.

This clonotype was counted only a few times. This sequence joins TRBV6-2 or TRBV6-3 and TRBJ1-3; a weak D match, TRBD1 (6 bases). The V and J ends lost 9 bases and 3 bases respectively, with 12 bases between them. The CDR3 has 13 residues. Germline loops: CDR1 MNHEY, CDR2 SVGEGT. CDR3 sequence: CASYRARGNTIYF. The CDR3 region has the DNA TGTGCCAGTTACAGGGCTCGTGGAAACACCATATATTTT.

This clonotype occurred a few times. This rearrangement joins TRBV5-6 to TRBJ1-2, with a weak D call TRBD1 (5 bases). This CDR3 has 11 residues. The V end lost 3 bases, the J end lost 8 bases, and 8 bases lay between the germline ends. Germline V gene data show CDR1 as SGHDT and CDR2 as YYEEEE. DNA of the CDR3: TGTGCCAGCAGCTATGGGGCCGGCTACACCTTC. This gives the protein CASSYGAGYTF.

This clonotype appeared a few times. CDR3 protein: CASRSDSLYQPQHF. CDR3 nucleotides: TGTGCCAGCAGGTCGGACAGCCTTTATCAGCCCCAGCATTTT. V gene TRBV2 combines with J gene TRBJ1-5; D is possibly TRBD1 (6 bases). This CDR3 contains 14 residues. Trimming removed 6 bases from V and 5 bases from J, with 14 bases in between. Germline loops: CDR1 SNHLY, CDR2 FYNNEI.

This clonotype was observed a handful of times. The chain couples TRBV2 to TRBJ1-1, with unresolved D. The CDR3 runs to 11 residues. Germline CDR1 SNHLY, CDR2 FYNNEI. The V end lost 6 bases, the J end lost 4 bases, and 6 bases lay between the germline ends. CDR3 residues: CASRTTTEAFF. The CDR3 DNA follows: TGTGCCAGCAGGACCACCACTGAAGCTTTCTTT.

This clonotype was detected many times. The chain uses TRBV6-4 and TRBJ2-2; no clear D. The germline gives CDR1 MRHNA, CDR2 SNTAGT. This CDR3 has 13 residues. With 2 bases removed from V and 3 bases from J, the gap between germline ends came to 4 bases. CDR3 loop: CASSDRDTGELFF. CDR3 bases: TGTGCCAGCAGTGACAGGGACACCGGGGAGCTGTTTTTT.

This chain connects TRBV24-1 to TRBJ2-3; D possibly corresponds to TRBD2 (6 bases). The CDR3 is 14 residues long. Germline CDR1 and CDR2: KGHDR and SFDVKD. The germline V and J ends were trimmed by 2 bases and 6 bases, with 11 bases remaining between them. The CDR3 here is CATSDSRGGDTQYF. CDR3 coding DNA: TGTGCCACCAGTGATTCGAGGGGAGGCGATACGCAGTATTTT.

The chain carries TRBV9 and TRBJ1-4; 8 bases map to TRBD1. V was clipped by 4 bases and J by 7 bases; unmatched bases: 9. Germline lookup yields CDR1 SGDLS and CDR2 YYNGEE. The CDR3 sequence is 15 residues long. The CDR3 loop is CASSIGQGGVEKLFF. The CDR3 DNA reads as TGTGCCAGCAGCATCGGACAGGGTGGTGTTGAAAAACTGTTTTTT. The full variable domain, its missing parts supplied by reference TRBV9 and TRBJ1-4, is DSGVTQTPKHLITATGQRVTLRCSPRSGDLSVYWYQQSLDQGLQFLIQYYNGEERAKGNILERFSAQQFPDLHSELNLSSLELGDSALYFCASSIGQGGVEKLFFGSGTQLSVL.

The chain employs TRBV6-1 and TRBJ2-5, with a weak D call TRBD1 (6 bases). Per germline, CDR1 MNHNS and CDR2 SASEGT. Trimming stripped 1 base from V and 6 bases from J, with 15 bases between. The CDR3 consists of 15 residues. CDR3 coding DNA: TGTGCCAGCAGTGAAGACAGGGTGCCGAGGAAGACCCAGTACTTC. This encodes CASSEDRVPRKTQYF.

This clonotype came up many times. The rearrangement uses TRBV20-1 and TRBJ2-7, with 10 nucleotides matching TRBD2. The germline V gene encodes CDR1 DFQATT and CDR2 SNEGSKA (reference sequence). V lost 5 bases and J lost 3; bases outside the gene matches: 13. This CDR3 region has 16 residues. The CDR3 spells CSAASPTSGTYYEQYF. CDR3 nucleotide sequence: TGCAGTGCTGCAAGCCCAACTAGCGGGACTTACTACGAGCAGTACTTC.